This T cell receptor (beta chain) was observed in a study of T cells expressing NK-cell markers. CDR3 size: 13 residues. The V gene's germline CDR1 is SGHRS and CDR2 YFSETQ. TCRdb reprocessed the 5' RACE reads, keeping one entry per CDR3 protein, no DNA. In all, the sample yields about 460,000 distinct CDR3 sequences. Sequences were obtained from blood T cells: a sorted CD56 or NKG2C T cell subset, CD4+ or CD8+ T cells, or bulk PBMC T cells (not recorded which). The genes are TRBV5-1 and TRBJ2-1; TCRdb names TRBD2, which stays unverified in the absence of DNA. The sequence came from a woman in her forties or fifties in good health. The CDR3 here is CASSSRLVPVWFF.